The next 2 T cell receptor beta chains were all read from a single sample in a study of cytomegalovirus exposure and HLA in healthy donors. PCR primers comprised 60 Vbeta and 13 Jbeta primers. This table comes from immunoSEQ multiplex PCR, and its TCRdb copy is limited to in-frame clones, with some not included. The repertoire holds some 40,000 clones, around 82% seen once, with roughly 10% in the top ten. Source material: PBMCs. The source is a woman younger than 35 in good health and CMV-seropositive.

The V and J genes are TRBV5-4 and TRBJ2-1, with TRBD1 matching 7 bases. The V segment lost 1 base and the J segment 10 bases; nucleotides outside the gene matches: 5. Germline loops: CDR1 SGHNT, CDR2 YYREEE (reference sequence). This CDR3 contains 13 residues. DNA of the CDR3: TGTGCCAGCAGCTTGCAGACAGGGAGCGAGCAGTTCTTC. Protein product: CASSLQTGSEQFF.

In DNA, the CDR3 is TGTGCCAGCAGTTTCAGGGGCGGGTGGGCTGAAGCTTTCTTT. Its protein is CASSFRGGWAEAFF. V usage is TRBV27 and J usage is TRBJ1-1, with a weak D call TRBD1 (6 bases). The germline V and J ends were trimmed by 3 bases and 6 bases, with 14 bases remaining between them. The CDR3 has 14 amino acids. CDR1 and CDR2 (germline): MNHEY, SMNVEV (reference sequence).